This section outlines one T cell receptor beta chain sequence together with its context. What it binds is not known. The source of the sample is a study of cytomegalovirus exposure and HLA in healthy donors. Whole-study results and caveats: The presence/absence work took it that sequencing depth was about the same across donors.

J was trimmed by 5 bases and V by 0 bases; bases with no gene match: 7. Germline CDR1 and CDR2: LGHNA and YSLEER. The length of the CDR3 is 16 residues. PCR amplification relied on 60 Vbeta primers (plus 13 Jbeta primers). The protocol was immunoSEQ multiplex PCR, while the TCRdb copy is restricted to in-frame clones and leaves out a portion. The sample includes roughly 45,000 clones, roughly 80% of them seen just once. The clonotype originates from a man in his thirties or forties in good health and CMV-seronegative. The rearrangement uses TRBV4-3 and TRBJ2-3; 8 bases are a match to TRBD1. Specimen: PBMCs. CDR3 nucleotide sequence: TGCGCCAGCAGCCAAGAGCTTGGACAGGGAGTAGATACGCAGTATTTT. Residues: CASSQELGQGVDTQYF.